This is a list of T cell receptor beta chains from one sample in a study of human T cells and chemical hapten exposure. TCRdb analysed the RACE reads with MiXCR anew, one entry per CDR3 protein. Found here are 110,000 to 150,000 distinct CDR3 sequences, over 9.5% of them singletons; the top ten hold under 1.5%. Here the sequenced sample was whole blood, taken in connection with sensitization to the hapten diphenylcyclopropenone (DPC). Every receptor here comes from a woman in her fifties or sixties with alopecia areata. Some clones in this sample may be carry-over from other donors' samples. The CDR3 runs from the conserved cysteine through the conserved F or W. The D gene is left open where the match is weak. The size entry is marked missing in some rows and otherwise reads once, few, many or a size class.

abundance	j_gene	v_gene	d_gene	CDR3nt	CDR3aa
NA	TRBJ2-6	TRBV12-3/TRBV12-4	NA	TGTGCCAGCAGTTCAGGACGGGTTATTCAAGGGCCTGGGGCCAACGTCCTGACTTTC	CASSSGRVIQGPGANVLTF
few	TRBJ2-5	TRBV4-3	TRBD2	TGCGCCAGCAGCCCCACCGGGACTAGTAAAGAGACCCAGTACTTC	CASSPTGTSKETQYF
many	TRBJ2-4	TRBV12-3/TRBV12-4	NA	TGTGCCAGCAGTTTAGAGGGGGTGAATGGGCCAGACTTC	CASSLEGVNGPDF
NA	TRBJ2-5	TRBV5-8	NA	TGTGCCAGCAGCTTGGGACAATCGTTGTACTTC	CASSLGQSLYF
few	TRBJ2-2	TRBV5-5	NA	TGTGCCAGCAGCTTTTTGCCCCCGGGACCGGCTGGAACCGGGGAGCTGTTTTTT	CASSFLPPGPAGTGELFF
few	TRBJ1-6	TRBV6-1	NA	TGTGCCAGCAGTGAATTTGCGGGTCGGTCACCCCTCCACTTT	CASSEFAGRSPLHF
many	TRBJ2-7	TRBV28	NA	TGTGCCAGCCGGACCTTGCGTTCCTACGAGCAGTACTTC	CASRTLRSYEQYF
NA	TRBJ2-7	TRBV7-8	TRBD2	TGTGCCAGCAGCTTATTATCTAGCGGGAACACGTTCGAGCAGTACTTC	CASSLLSSGNTFEQYF
NA	TRBJ2-3	TRBV28	NA	TGTGCCAGCATAAAGACAGGCACAGATACGCAGTATTTT	CASIKTGTDTQYF
many	TRBJ2-5	TRBV7-7	NA	TGTGCTAGCAGCCCACTAGTAGGCCTGCAAGAGACCCAGTACTTC	CASSPLVGLQETQYF
few	TRBJ2-1	TRBV7-9	TRBD1	TGTGCCAGCTGGGAAGCGGACAGGCGCGATGAGCAGTTCTTC	CASWEADRRDEQFF
NA	TRBJ2-3	TRBV29-1	NA	TGCAGCGTTGATTTGGGCTACACAGATACGCAGTATTTT	CSVDLGYTDTQYF
few	TRBJ2-1	TRBV29-1	TRBD2	TGCAGCGTTGAAGGCTATCGGGGTAGCGGGAGCCACAATGAGCAGTTCTTC	CSVEGYRGSGSHNEQFF
many	TRBJ2-5	TRBV27	NA	TGTGCCAGCAGTGATAGACGGGGGAGAGTAGAGACCCAGTACTTC	CASSDRRGRVETQYF
few	TRBJ2-5	TRBV5-4	NA	TGTGCCAGCAGCTCACAGGTCACCTCTCTAGAGACCCAGTACTTC	CASSSQVTSLETQYF
NA	TRBJ1-1	TRBV12-5	NA	TGTGCTAGTGGTCCCTCCCGAGGCAGGGGGAACACTGAAGCTTTCTTT	CASGPSRGRGNTEAFF
NA	TRBJ2-2	TRBV12-3/TRBV12-4	NA	TGTGCCAGCAGTTTTGGGATAAACACCGGGGAGCTGTTTTTT	CASSFGINTGELFF
few	TRBJ1-5	TRBV5-8	NA	TGTGCCAGCAGCTTGATGGGGAGCAATCAGCCCCAGCATTTT	CASSLMGSNQPQHF
NA	TRBJ2-7	TRBV29-1	NA	TGCAGCGCACAAGACAGCGGCGAGCAGTACTTC	CSAQDSGEQYF
few	TRBJ2-2	TRBV4-1	TRBD2	TGCGCCAGCAGCCACGCAGGGACTAGCGGCACCGGGGAGGTGTTTTTT	CASSHAGTSGTGEVFF
many	TRBJ1-5	TRBV12-3/TRBV12-4	NA	TGTGCCAGCAGTGTCCAGGCACGACAGCCCCAGCATTTT	CASSVQARQPQHF
few	TRBJ1-5	TRBV20-1	NA	TGCAGTGCGACCCCAGGGGTGAGCAATCAGCCCCAGCATTTT	CSATPGVSNQPQHF
many	TRBJ1-2	TRBV7-2	TRBD1	TGTGCCAGCAGCTCCACGGACAGGTTAGACGGCTACACCTTC	CASSSTDRLDGYTF
NA	TRBJ1-1	TRBV7-9	NA	TGTGCCAGCAGCTTAGCCGGGCAGCCTCCTCTAGCTTTCTTT	CASSLAGQPPLAFF
few	TRBJ2-1	TRBV20-1	TRBD2	TGCAGTGCTAGGACTAGCGGCAATGAGCAGTTCTTC	CSARTSGNEQFF
few	TRBJ1-4	TRBV7-6	NA	TGTGCCAGCAGCCGCCCGGCAGCAACTAATGAAAAACTGTTTTTT	CASSRPAATNEKLFF
NA	TRBJ1-5	TRBV12-5	NA	TGTGCTAGTGCCGTGGGGCAGACCAGTCAGCCCCAGCATTTT	CASAVGQTSQPQHF
NA	TRBJ2-1	TRBV3-1	TRBD1	TGTGCCAGCAGCCAAGATCTGACAGGGGGATTCTACAATGAGCAGTTCTTC	CASSQDLTGGFYNEQFF
NA	TRBJ1-1	TRBV28	NA	TGTGCCAGCAGTCTCGACAGTTATGAAGCTTTCTTT	CASSLDSYEAFF
NA	TRBJ1-2	TRBV6-6	NA	TGTGCCAGCAGTTACCCTGGACAGTCTAACTATGGCTACACCTTC	CASSYPGQSNYGYTF
NA	TRBJ2-1	TRBV5-1	TRBD2	TGCGCCAGCAGCATCACTAGCGGGAGGGTCCATGAGCAGTTCTTC	CASSITSGRVHEQFF
NA	TRBJ2-7	TRBV7-2	TRBD2	TGTGCCAGCAGCACTAGCGGGAGACCCTACGAGCAGTACTTC	CASSTSGRPYEQYF
few	TRBJ2-5	TRBV28	TRBD1	TGTGCCAGCGGCACAGGGGGATTGGAGACCCAGTACTTC	CASGTGGLETQYF
few	TRBJ1-1	TRBV6-6	TRBD1	TGTGCCAGCAAGGGACAGGGGAAGGTTGAAGCTTTCTTT	CASKGQGKVEAFF
few	TRBJ1-2	TRBV12-3/TRBV12-4	NA	TGTGCCAGCAGTTTAGCGGACATCTATGGCTACACCTTC	CASSLADIYGYTF
few	TRBJ2-1	TRBV19	NA	TGTGCCAGTAGTGGCTGGGGGTCCAGTTACAATGAGCAGTTCTTC	CASSGWGSSYNEQFF
few	TRBJ2-1	TRBV27	NA	TGTGCCAGCAGTTTATCTAGCTCCGGCCACAATGAGCAGTTCTTC	CASSLSSSGHNEQFF
few	TRBJ2-5	TRBV28	NA	TGTGCCAGCAGTTTACAGCGGCCTTACCAAGAGACCCAGTACTTC	CASSLQRPYQETQYF
many	TRBJ1-2	TRBV27	NA	TGTGCCAGCAGTGGGTCCAGCAGCTATGGCTACACCTTC	CASSGSSSYGYTF
NA	TRBJ1-5	TRBV29-1	NA	TGCAGCGTGAAAGAGGGCAGACACAATCAGCCCCAGCATTTT	CSVKEGRHNQPQHF
NA	TRBJ2-1	TRBV20-1	TRBD2	TGCAGTGCTAGAGGGCAGGGGACTAGTACGTGGTCCTACAATGAGCAGTTCTTC	CSARGQGTSTWSYNEQFF
few	TRBJ1-5	TRBV28	NA	TGTGCCAGCAGTTTATTTGGCAGGTATCAGCCCCAGCATTTT	CASSLFGRYQPQHF
NA	TRBJ2-5	TRBV27	NA	TGTGCCAGCAGTTTTAAAAGGGTGGAGACCCAGTACTTC	CASSFKRVETQYF
few	TRBJ2-3	TRBV7-2	NA	TGTGCCAGCAGGGTCACAGATACGCAGTATTTT	CASRVTDTQYF
few	TRBJ2-1	TRBV20-1	NA	TGCAGTGCTAGTCCGAAGGGGTACAATGAGCAGTTCTTC	CSASPKGYNEQFF
NA	TRBJ2-1	TRBV27	NA	TGTGCCAGCAGCCATATCCCTAGCGTCCCCCCCTACAATGAGCAGTTCTTC	CASSHIPSVPPYNEQFF
few	TRBJ1-2	TRBV19	TRBD1	TGTGCCAGTATTCACGGGGGTAGGGGGCGACAGGATGGCTACACCTTC	CASIHGGRGRQDGYTF
few	TRBJ2-5	TRBV9	NA	TGTGCCAGCAGCGAGACGGGACTCAGTGAGACCCAGTACTTC	CASSETGLSETQYF
NA	TRBJ2-3	TRBV19	NA	TGTGCCAGTAGTACCCTCACAGATACGCAGTATTTT	CASSTLTDTQYF
few	TRBJ2-1	TRBV11-2	NA	TGTGCCAGCAGCTTATCGGATTCCTCCTACAATGAGCAGTTCTTC	CASSLSDSSYNEQFF
many	TRBJ1-5	TRBV14	NA	TGTGCCAGCAGCCTCACAGGGTTCCTTTTTTATCAGCCCCAGCATTTT	CASSLTGFLFYQPQHF
few	TRBJ2-3	TRBV7-9	TRBD2	TGTGCCAGCAGCCCGTCCGGGACTAGCGGCCTCGCAGATACGCAGTATTTT	CASSPSGTSGLADTQYF
few	TRBJ1-1	TRBV6-5	TRBD1	TGTGCCAGCAGCCGATCAGGACAGGCGAACACTGAAGCTTTCTTT	CASSRSGQANTEAFF
many	TRBJ2-1	TRBV18	TRBD2	TGTGCCAGCTCCTCAGCGGGAGGGTCCTACAATGAGCAGTTCTTC	CASSSAGGSYNEQFF